Below are 9 T cell receptor beta chains sequenced from a single sample in a study of tumour-infiltrating T cells in Burkitt lymphoma. This table comes from immunoSEQ multiplex PCR, and its TCRdb copy is limited to in-frame clones, with some not included. In the table there are roughly 15,000 clones, roughly 77% of which are singletons. Sequencing input: tumor tissue. The receptors derive from a human donor with diffuse large B-cell lymphoma.

The chain employs TRBV14 and TRBJ2-7; 8 bases are a match to TRBD1. The CDR3 sequence is 17 residues long. V was pared by 2 bases and J by 1 base, with 10 bases of the junction left unmatched. Per the germline V gene, CDR1 is SGHDN and CDR2 is FVKESK. CDR3 coding DNA: TGTGCCAGCAGCCAACATGATAGGGACAGGTATTCCTACGAGCAGTACGTC. Its protein is CASSQHDRDRYSYEQYV.

The V call is TRBV5-4, the J call TRBJ2-1, with D possibly being TRBD1 or TRBD2 (5 bases each). This CDR3 is 12 amino acids long. Germline assignment: CDR1 SGHNT and CDR2 YYREEE (reference sequence). V lost 4 bases, J lost 8 bases, and 10 bases lay in between. The CDR3 loop is CASSLGRDEQFF. As DNA, the CDR3 is TGTGCCAGCAGCCTGGGACGTGATGAGCAGTTCTTC. Full variable domain (outside the CDR3, taken from reference TRBV5-4 and TRBJ2-1): ETGVTQSPTHLIKTRGQQVTLRCSSQSGHNTVSWYQQALGQGPQFIFQYYREEENGRGNFPPRFSGLQFPNYSSELNVNALELDDSALYLCASSLGRDEQFFGPGTRLTVL.

The gene calls are TRBV27 and TRBJ2-6; possibly TRBD1 for D (6 bases). Trimming pared 5 bases from V and 1 base from J, leaving 12 bases between. Germline CDR1 reads MNHEY; CDR2 reads SMNVEV (reference sequence). The CDR3 sequence is 16 residues long. CDR3 protein: CASSRGIGSGANVLTF. The CDR3, as DNA: TGTGCCAGCAGTAGGGGGATAGGGTCTGGGGCCAACGTCCTGACTTTC.

This sequence joins TRBV15 and TRBJ1-1; no definite D call. From germline, CDR1 is LNHNV and CDR2 YYDKDF (reference sequence). V lost 4 bases to trimming and J lost 3 bases, with 9 bases between them. This CDR3 has 13 amino acids. The CDR3 DNA reads as TGTGCCACCAGCATCCCCGGGGACACTGAAGCTTTCTTT. Its translation: CATSIPGDTEAFF. The full variable domain, in which reference TRBV15 and TRBJ1-1 provide the parts outside the CDR3, is DAMVIQNPRYQVTQFGKPVTLSCSQTLNHNVMYWYQQKSSQAPKLLFHYYDKDFNNEADTPDNFQSRRPNTSFCFLDIRSPGLGDTAMYLCATSIPGDTEAFFGQGTRLTVV.

The chain links TRBV19 to TRBJ1-5; 9 nucleotides line up with TRBD1. The V gene's germline CDR1 is LNHDA and CDR2 SQIVND (reference sequence). V lost 7 bases and J lost 3; bases outside the gene matches: 10. The CDR3 loop spans 16 amino acids. In DNA, the CDR3 is TGTGCCAGTATCCCAAGGACAGGGGCGTTCAATCAGCCCCAGCATTTT. Its protein product is CASIPRTGAFNQPQHF.

The rearrangement uses TRBV13 and TRBJ2-3, with D possibly matching TRBD2 (5 bases). The length of the CDR3 is 13 residues. Germline CDR1 and CDR2: PRHDT and FYEKMQ (reference sequence). Trimming stripped 5 bases from V and 0 bases from J, with 6 bases between. The CDR3 sequence: CASSRTSTDTQYF. DNA for the CDR3: TGTGCCAGCAGCCGGACTAGCACAGATACGCAGTATTTT.

This clone is judged medium-sized. The genes are TRBV4-1 and TRBJ2-1, with 11 bases identical to TRBD2. The CDR3 consists of 17 residues. CDR1 and CDR2 (germline): MGHRA, YSYEKL. With V trimmed by 2 bases and J by 3 bases, 6 bases remained unmatched. CDR3 nucleotide sequence: TGCGCCAGCAGCCAAATACCGGGACTAGCGGACTACAATGAGCAGTTCTTC. It yields the protein CASSQIPGLADYNEQFF.

The CDR3 loop reads CASSFSTGNQPQHF. The CDR3, as DNA: TGTGCCAGCAGTTTCTCCACAGGAAATCAGCCCCAGCATTTT. V usage is TRBV28 and J usage is TRBJ1-5; a possible D gene is TRBD1 (5 bases). There are 14 residues in the CDR3. The germline V gene has CDR1 MDHEN and CDR2 SYDVKM. V shed 3 bases and J shed 4 bases, with 10 bases lying between them.

The chain has TRBV29-1 and TRBJ1-1, with D unclear. CDR3 size: 13 residues. The V end lost 0 bases, the J end lost 4 bases, and 9 bases lay between the germline ends. The germline V gene has CDR1 SQVTM and CDR2 ANQGSEA. This CDR3 reads CSVEEKWGTEAFF. The CDR3 DNA reads TGCAGCGTTGAAGAGAAGTGGGGCACTGAAGCTTTCTTT. Using reference TRBV29-1 and TRBJ1-1 for the parts outside the CDR3, the full variable domain is SAVISQKPSRDICQRGTSLTIQCQVDSQVTMMFWYRQQPGQSLTLIATANQGSEATYESGFVIDKFPISRPNLTFSTLTVSNMSPEDSSIYLCSVEEKWGTEAFFGQGTRLTVV.